The T cell receptor (beta chain) described here comes from a study of T-cell memory formation after mild COVID-19. Findings and limits, study-wide: Clones that contracted clustered mainly in CM and EM if CD4+ and in EMRA if CD8+. Clones contracting day 15 to 85 were balanced CD4/CD8; later expanders leaned CD4+. Within pre-infection memory, some responding clones were found, suggesting cross-reactive memory joined.

MiXCR, applied by TCRdb to the 5' RACE reads, yields one record per CDR3 protein. Found here are some 210,000 distinct CDR3 sequences, more than 25% of them singletons; the top ten hold roughly an eighth. Per the germline V gene, CDR1 is SGHTA and CDR2 is FQGNSA. Trimming removed 3 bases from V and 3 bases from J, with 16 bases in between. The CDR3 runs to 16 residues. This clonotype was seen more than once but under ten times. Antigen unknown. Sequenced: PBMCs or a T cell subset sorted from them (not recorded which). This receptor was identified in an adult woman who had mild COVID-19 (a few samples of this study predate the infection). Cell type and time point are not known. The genes are TRBV7-2 and TRBJ2-3; unclear D gene. This CDR3 reads CASSLGLPTTTDTQYF. The CDR3 DNA reads TGTGCCAGCAGCTTGGGCTTGCCTACCACTACAGATACGCAGTATTTT.